This is a list of T cell receptor beta chains from one sample in a study of blood T cell repertoires in COVID-19. The protocol was immunoSEQ multiplex PCR, while the TCRdb copy is restricted to in-frame clones and leaves out a portion. The sample gives about 290,000 clones, around 88% of which show up once; about 5% is in the top ten. Sequencing was carried out using peripheral blood. The receptors were sampled from a man aged 35 to 55 with acute or convalescent COVID-19. Each CDR3 is given without its conserved first and last residue. Each record gives: J gene, clone size, V gene, CDR3 protein. The size field is filled for only some rows; it gives once, few, many or a size class.

J: TRBJ2-7
size: .
V: TRBV28
CDR3: ASLHSSSYEQY

J: TRBJ1-2
size: once
V: TRBV19
CDR3: ATLGEAGYT

J: TRBJ2-3
size: .
V: TRBV19
CDR3: ASSPRGGRTDTQY

J: TRBJ1-6
size: .
V: TRBV2
CDR3: ASSGTGGTLH

J: TRBJ1-4
size: .
V: TRBV2
CDR3: ASRGDRGRLEKLF

J: TRBJ2-7
size: once
V: TRBV11-2
CDR3: ASSVTGQGLFYEQY

J: TRBJ1-4
size: .
V: TRBV5-1
CDR3: ASSFQGEKLF

J: TRBJ2-1
size: once
V: TRBV12-3/TRBV12-4
CDR3: ASSFQRGREQF

J: TRBJ1-2
size: .
V: TRBV6-5
CDR3: ATGQDTIAAGYT

J: TRBJ1-2
size: .
V: TRBV18
CDR3: ASSEIQGIDYGYT

J: TRBJ1-1
size: .
V: TRBV30
CDR3: AWSPYTEAF

J: TRBJ2-3
size: .
V: TRBV10-3
CDR3: ATGGGDTDTQY

J: TRBJ2-2
size: .
V: TRBV2
CDR3: ASSEGLAGSAGELF

J: TRBJ1-3
size: .
V: TRBV7-2
CDR3: ASSFLLHSGNTIY

J: TRBJ1-6
size: .
V: TRBV5-4
CDR3: ASSPGGRNNSPLH

J: TRBJ1-4
size: .
V: TRBV6-5
CDR3: ASYRDGTEKLF

J: TRBJ2-7
size: .
V: TRBV6-1
CDR3: ASSEATGRGYEQY

J: TRBJ1-1
size: .
V: TRBV7-9
CDR3: ASSSPTGGETEAF

J: TRBJ1-1
size: .
V: TRBV5-1
CDR3: ASSLQGPSEAF

J: TRBJ2-7
size: .
V: TRBV5-4
CDR3: ASSLTGAPTEQY

J: TRBJ2-7
size: .
V: TRBV5-4
CDR3: ASSPGGRDSYEQY

J: TRBJ2-3
size: .
V: TRBV19
CDR3: ASSPGVVGAQY

J: TRBJ2-3
size: .
V: TRBV15
CDR3: ATTDRGTTDTQY

J: TRBJ1-1
size: .
V: TRBV27
CDR3: ASSSYIHRGTEAF

J: TRBJ1-3
size: .
V: TRBV7-8
CDR3: ASSLVEASGNTIY

J: TRBJ2-7
size: few
V: TRBV5-6
CDR3: ASSSGDRASNEQY

J: TRBJ2-7
size: .
V: TRBV6-5
CDR3: ASSWTASLYEQY

J: TRBJ2-7
size: .
V: TRBV9
CDR3: ASSVGLGDEQY

J: TRBJ2-2
size: .
V: TRBV19
CDR3: ASTPSGQPHHGELF

J: TRBJ1-1
size: .
V: TRBV5-4
CDR3: ASSLHQPNTKAF

J: TRBJ2-2
size: .
V: TRBV7-6
CDR3: ASTTGGLAGGLNTGELF

J: TRBJ2-7
size: .
V: TRBV3-1/TRBV3-2
CDR3: ASSHRDRDYEQY

J: TRBJ1-1
size: few
V: TRBV15
CDR3: ATSRDGLSEAF

J: TRBJ2-1
size: .
V: TRBV19
CDR3: ASRRQGDNEQF

J: TRBJ1-4
size: once
V: TRBV7-6
CDR3: ASSPDRVTNEKLF

J: TRBJ1-5
size: .
V: TRBV2
CDR3: ASNREGGQPQH

J: TRBJ1-4
size: .
V: TRBV2
CDR3: ASSEALGGFEKLF

J: TRBJ2-7
size: .
V: TRBV13
CDR3: ASSSFDRGFDEQY

J: TRBJ2-2
size: .
V: TRBV18
CDR3: ASSPRTGGNTGELF

J: TRBJ1-1
size: .
V: TRBV7-3
CDR3: ASSSQENTEAF

J: TRBJ2-6
size: once
V: TRBV3-1/TRBV3-2
CDR3: ASSRGGSGANVLT

J: TRBJ2-6
size: .
V: TRBV27
CDR3: ASSSMSRSGANVLT

J: TRBJ2-7
size: .
V: TRBV11-2
CDR3: ASSPGAYEQY

J: TRBJ2-3
size: .
V: TRBV4-1
CDR3: ASSQEGGSTDTQY

J: TRBJ1-2
size: .
V: TRBV2
CDR3: ASSEGVNYGYT

J: TRBJ2-3
size: .
V: TRBV5-1
CDR3: ASSEPRGGSTDTQY

J: TRBJ1-2
size: .
V: TRBV7-9
CDR3: ASIPGNSYGYT

J: TRBJ1-1
size: .
V: TRBV18
CDR3: ASSPLSQGGEAF

J: TRBJ1-6
size: .
V: TRBV5-6
CDR3: ASSSRALNSPLH